This entry lists 20 T cell receptor beta chains sequenced from one sample in a study of blood T cell repertoires in COVID-19 (dated by TCRdb to 2018 to 2021). Receptors were amplified or captured by the immunoSEQ multiplex PCR assay. TCRdb provides this immuneACCESS table in a form limited to in-frame rearrangements. Some clones are lacking; in checked studies, under half of them reflect an unresolved V gene, and why the rest are absent is not known. The sample table holds over 600,000 clones, of which approximately 90% were seen once. The ten largest clones capture 0.2% to 0.3% of the sample. Sequenced input: peripheral blood. Receptors originate from a woman aged 18-29 years with acute or convalescent COVID-19.

This chain uses TRBV28 with TRBJ2-4; weak D call: TRBD2 (5 bases). The germline V and J ends were trimmed by 5 bases and 8 bases, with 22 bases remaining between them. The V gene's germline CDR1 is MDHEN and CDR2 SYDVKM. The CDR3 length is 16 residues. The CDR3 nucleotides read TGTGCCAGCAGTAGTAGAGGGTACGGTGGTAAGGACATTCAGTACTTC. The encoded protein is CASSSRGYGGKDIQYF. The full variable domain, its missing parts supplied by reference TRBV28 and TRBJ2-4, is DVKVTQSSRYLVKRTGEKVFLECVQDMDHENMFWYRQDPGLGLRLIYFSYDVKMKEKGDIPEGYSVSREKKERFSLILESASTNQTSMYLCASSSRGYGGKDIQYFGAGTRLSVL.

The chain has TRBV7-9 and TRBJ2-1; D might be TRBD2 (5 bases). CDR1 and CDR2 (germline): SEHNR, FQNEAQ (reference sequence). The CDR3 length is 15 residues. Trimming removed 7 bases at V and 3 bases at J, with 16 bases between. The CDR3: CASTRTPLHYNEQFF. In DNA, the CDR3 is TGTGCCAGCACGCGGACTCCCCTACACTACAATGAGCAGTTCTTC.

This clone was detected a few times. The chain couples TRBV6-2 or TRBV6-3 to TRBJ1-1; D unclear. Trimming took 5 bases from V and 4 from J, leaving 17 bases between them. Germline V gene data show CDR1 as MNHEY and CDR2 as SVGEGT. The CDR3 is 15 residues long. Here the CDR3 DNA reads TGTGCCAGCAGTCCGGCGACATCTGGTGGCACTGAAGCTTTCTTT. Translating it yields CASSPATSGGTEAFF.

This chain connects TRBV30 to TRBJ1-6, with D uncertain. CDR3 length: 17 residues. Germline V lookup: CDR1 GTSNPN, CDR2 SVGIG (reference sequence). Trimming cost V 0 bases and J 2 bases, with 14 bases left between them. CDR3 protein: CAWSVLSPKAYNSPLHF. The CDR3 region has the DNA TGTGCCTGGAGTGTACTTAGCCCCAAGGCCTATAATTCACCCCTCCACTTT. Full variable domain (rest looked up from reference TRBV30 and TRBJ1-6): SQTIHQWPATLVQPVGSPLSLECTVEGTSNPNLYWYRQAAGRGLQLLFYSVGIGQISSEVPQNLSASRPQDRQFILSSKKLLLSDSGFYLCAWSVLSPKAYNSPLHFGNGTRLTVT.

The CDR3 nucleotides are TGCGCCAGCAGCCCCTCAGGGCAGGGTTGGGATGGCTACACCTTC. Translating it yields CASSPSGQGWDGYTF. The rearrangement links TRBV4-3 to TRBJ1-2, with TRBD1 as a possible D gene (5 bases). Per germline, CDR1 LGHNA and CDR2 YSLEER. The ends were cut back, 4 bases at V and 6 bases at J, with 18 bases in the middle. This CDR3 is built from 15 residues.

V is TRBV4-3 and J is TRBJ1-6, with TRBD1 matching 10 bases. Trimming at V came to 3 bases and at J to 5 bases, leaving 1 base not matched to a gene. The germline gives CDR1 LGHNA, CDR2 YSLEER. This CDR3 has 15 amino acids. The CDR3 coding sequence is TGCGCCAGCAGCCAGGGACAGGGGAATAATTCACCCCTCCACTTT. It translates to CASSQGQGNNSPLHF.

The V call is TRBV3-1 (or the pseudogene TRBV3-2), the J call TRBJ2-7, with TRBD1 as a possible D gene (6 bases). CDR3 size: 13 residues. V shed 4 bases and J shed 2 bases, with 9 bases lying between them. Germline lookup yields CDR1 LGHDT and CDR2 YNNKEL (reference sequence). CDR3 coding DNA: TGTGCCAGCAGCCCGGGACATACCTACGAGCAGTACTTC. As protein: CASSPGHTYEQYF.

The rearrangement uses TRBV4-2 and TRBJ1-2, with 10 bases that match TRBD1. Per germline, CDR1 LGHNA and CDR2 YNFKEQ. This CDR3 region has 16 residues. V was clipped by 4 bases and J by 2 bases; unmatched bases: 7. The DNA for the CDR3 is TGTGCCAGCAGCCTCTCCCCGGGACAGGGGAACTATGGCTACACCTTC. This encodes CASSLSPGQGNYGYTF.

CDR3 sequence (DNA): TGTGCCAGCAGTTACTTTGGCCCCAACGGAGGCTATGGCTACACCTTC. Encoded protein: CASSYFGPNGGYGYTF. The chain carries TRBV6-5 and TRBJ1-2; the D is unclear. V dropped 1 base and J dropped 4 bases, with 16 bases sitting between them. CDR3 length equals 16 residues. CDR1 is MNHEY, CDR2 SVGAGI, per germline.

This clone has only one observation. The chain carries TRBV6-4 and TRBJ1-5, with D tentatively TRBD1 (5 bases). Germline V gene lookup returns CDR1 MRHNA and CDR2 SNTAGT. This CDR3 is 15 amino acids long. The ends were cut back, 3 bases at V and 5 bases at J, with 14 bases in the middle. Written as DNA, the CDR3 is TGTGCCAGCAGTGAATTTGCCGGGGGGGATCAGCCCCAGCATTTT. Residues: CASSEFAGGDQPQHF.

The chain carries TRBV5-8 and TRBJ1-1; TRBD1 matches at 7 bases. With V trimmed by 3 bases and J by 3 bases, 5 bases remained unmatched. Germline-derived CDR1 and CDR2 are SGHTS and YDEGEE. CDR3 length: 14 residues. The DNA for the CDR3 is TGTGCCAGCAGCTACGGGACAGCATACACTGAAGCTTTCTTT. Translation: CASSYGTAYTEAFF.

This chain joins TRBV5-1 and TRBJ2-5; the D gene is possibly TRBD2 (6 bases). CDR1 is SGHRS and CDR2 is YFSETQ in the germline V gene. With 4 bases removed from V and 1 base from J, the gap between germline ends came to 8 bases. The CDR3 length is 13 residues. CDR3 sequence reads: CASSPGSQETQYF. CDR3 nucleotides: TGCGCCAGCAGCCCCGGGAGCCAAGAGACCCAGTACTTC.

The V and J genes are TRBV24-1 and TRBJ2-1, with a possible D match to TRBD2 (7 bases). This CDR3 is 15 amino acids long. The V end was cut by 6 bases, the J end by 7 bases, with 18 bases between. Germline V gene sequence: CDR1 KGHDR, CDR2 SFDVKD. CDR3 DNA sequence: TGTGCCACCAGTAGCCGCGGGGGCGACGCGAATGAGCAGTTCTTC. It specifies CATSSRGGDANEQFF.

The V and J genes are TRBV6-1 and TRBJ2-7; D is undetermined. Germline V gene sequence: CDR1 MNHNS, CDR2 SASEGT. The CDR3 consists of 16 residues. The V gene lost 4 bases and the J gene lost 2 bases, with 18 bases spanning the gap. In DNA, the CDR3 is TGTGCCAGCAGTGCACCGTTATTACAGAGAGCCTACGAGCAGTACTTC. Translating it yields CASSAPLLQRAYEQYF.

The V and J genes are TRBV9 and TRBJ1-6; D call uncertain. V was clipped by 3 bases and J by 9 bases, with 10 bases between them. Germline V gives CDR1 SGDLS, CDR2 YYNGEE. The CDR3 is 13 amino acids. The CDR3 nucleotides read TGTGCCAGCAGCGCCCCGTCGGGTTCACCCCTCCACTTT. Residues: CASSAPSGSPLHF.

This rearrangement joins TRBV18 to TRBJ2-1, with TRBD1 identical over 11 bases. CDR3 size: 15 residues. CDR1 is KGHSH and CDR2 is LQKENI in the germline V gene. J lost 8 bases, V lost 6 bases, and 9 bases had no gene match. As DNA, the CDR3 is TGTGCCAGCTCGGCCGGGACAGGGGGGAGTCATGAGCAGTTCTTC. The encoded protein is CASSAGTGGSHEQFF.

This chain uses TRBV7-9 with TRBJ2-5, with 15 bases that match TRBD2. The length of the CDR3 is 18 residues. CDR1 and CDR2 from the germline V gene are SEHNR and FQNEAQ (reference sequence). The junction had 8 bases not matched to a gene; V was cut back by 3 bases and J by 3 bases. CDR3 in DNA: TGTGCCAGCAGCTTCACGGGACTAGCGGGGGGCCGAAAAGAGACCCAGTACTTC. As protein: CASSFTGLAGGRKETQYF.

The chain joins TRBV5-1 to TRBJ1-1; 7 nucleotides line up with TRBD1. Germline values: CDR1 SGHRS, CDR2 YFSETQ. V lost 0 bases to trimming and J lost 0 bases; unmatched junction nucleotides: 5. The length of the CDR3 is 16 residues. The chain's CDR3 is CASSLEGAHVNTEAFF. The DNA for the CDR3 is TGCGCCAGCAGCTTGGAGGGGGCCCATGTGAACACTGAAGCTTTCTTT.

This rearrangement joins TRBV19 to TRBJ2-7; 7 bases are a match to TRBD1. With V trimmed by 8 bases and J by 2 bases, 6 bases remained unmatched. The CDR3 covers 13 residues. The germline V gene has CDR1 LNHDA and CDR2 SQIVND (reference sequence). In DNA, the CDR3 is TGTGCCAGTCGCCGGACAGGTACCTACGAGCAGTACTTC. This codes for CASRRTGTYEQYF.

This chain links TRBV7-9 with TRBJ2-1, with D possibly TRBD2 on 6 matching bases. Trimming removed 8 bases from V and 5 bases from J, with 16 bases in between. The CDR3 runs 14 residues. Looked up from germline, CDR1 is SEHNR and CDR2 is FQNEAQ (reference sequence). This CDR3 is CASPKSGEDNEQFF. CDR3 nucleotide sequence: TGTGCCAGCCCCAAATCGGGAGAAGACAATGAGCAGTTCTTC.